Listed here are 27 T cell receptor beta chains from one sample, sequenced in a study of T cell responses to AZD1222 COVID-19 vaccine. The assay was immunoSEQ multiplex PCR, and TCRdb's table has in-frame clones only and misses some. The sample holds about 150,000 clones; approximately 89% are singletons and the top ten take under 2%. This specimen consisted of peripheral blood, obtained 28 days after the second AZD1222 dose. The origin of the receptors is an adult who received the AZD1222 COVID-19 vaccine.

The chain carries TRBV12-3 or TRBV12-4 and TRBJ1-1; TRBD1 agrees at 7 bases. V was pared by 5 bases and J by 5 bases, with 5 bases of the junction left unmatched. This CDR3 comprises 13 residues. The CDR3 sequence is CASSPQGWTEAFF. The CDR3 DNA is TGTGCCAGCAGTCCACAGGGGTGGACTGAAGCTTTCTTT.

This chain connects TRBV30 to TRBJ2-5; TRBD1 might be the D (6 bases). Germline V lookup: CDR1 GTSNPN, CDR2 SVGIG (reference sequence). CDR3 length: 14 residues. The V end lost 4 bases, the J end lost 2 bases, and 14 bases lay between the germline ends. The CDR3 DNA follows: TGTGCCTGGACCCTAGGACAGAGACAAGAGACCCAGTACTTC. Protein: CAWTLGQRQETQYF.

This clone was seen more than once but under ten times. The chain carries TRBV12-3 or TRBV12-4 and TRBJ1-1, with D possibly matching TRBD1 (5 bases). The CDR3 sequence is 13 residues long. Trimming took off 3 bases at V and 5 bases at J, with 10 bases between the two ends. The CDR3 sequence: CASSFSGRTEAFF. The CDR3 DNA reads as TGTGCCAGCAGTTTCTCAGGGAGGACTGAAGCTTTCTTT.

This chain uses TRBV7-3 with TRBJ1-5, with a weak D call TRBD1 (6 bases). CDR1 is SGHTA, CDR2 FQGTGA, per germline. CDR3 length: 15 residues. V lost 5 bases to trimming and J lost 3 bases, with 14 bases between them. CDR3 sequence reads: CASSPQGGLNQPQHF. The CDR3 nucleotides read TGTGCCAGCAGCCCACAGGGAGGGCTCAATCAGCCCCAGCATTTT.

The chain uses TRBV11-2 and TRBJ2-5, with 8 bases fitting TRBD1. The CDR3 runs 13 residues. V dropped 5 bases and J dropped 6; count of bases not matched to a gene: 5. CDR1 and CDR2 (germline): SGHAT, FQNNGV. The CDR3 nucleotides are TGTGCCAGCAGCCCAGACAGGGGAAAGACCCAGTACTTC. Translation: CASSPDRGKTQYF.

This chain connects TRBV4-3 to TRBJ2-7; a weak D match, TRBD2 (5 bases). The V gene's germline CDR1 is LGHNA and CDR2 YSLEER. This CDR3 spans 14 amino acids. V was trimmed by 3 bases and J by 6 bases, leaving 15 bases between them. The CDR3 region has the DNA TGCGCCAGCAGCCAGGATAGGGAGTTCTCCGAGCAGTACTTC. It is translated as CASSQDREFSEQYF.

V is TRBV27 and J is TRBJ1-5, with D tentatively TRBD1 (5 bases). V was clipped by 5 bases and J by 4 bases, with 9 bases between them. The CDR3 runs 13 residues. Germline V CDR1 and CDR2: MNHEY, SMNVEV (reference sequence). The CDR3 spells CASSLQGNQPQHF. CDR3 DNA: TGTGCCAGCAGTCTGCAGGGTAATCAGCCCCAGCATTTT.

V is TRBV6-2 or TRBV6-3 and J is TRBJ1-5; D not certain. In germline, CDR1 is MNHEY, CDR2 SVGEGT. CDR3 length: 11 residues. The ends were cut back, 5 bases at V and 10 bases at J, with 9 bases in the middle. The CDR3 DNA follows: TGTGCCAGCAGTCAAGGCAGCCCCCAGCATTTT. It codes for CASSQGSPQHF.

This clone was seen a single time. The rearrangement uses TRBV19 and TRBJ2-3, with 13 bases that match TRBD2. Germline V CDR1 and CDR2: LNHDA, SQIVND (reference sequence). This CDR3 is built from 19 residues. J gave up 1 base and V 0 bases, and 7 bases lay outside the gene matches. The CDR3 DNA follows: TGTGCCAGTAGTATAGAACTAGCGGGAGGGCCACACGGCACAGATACGCAGTATTTT. It specifies CASSIELAGGPHGTDTQYF.

This rearrangement joins TRBV6-4 to TRBJ2-1; no clear D gene. CDR1 is MRHNA, CDR2 SNTAGT, per germline. The CDR3 has 13 residues. The ends were cut back, 2 bases at V and 4 bases at J, with 6 bases in the middle. In nucleotides, the CDR3 is TGTGCCAGCAGTGACGACGTGTACAATGAGCAGTTCTTC. Its translation is CASSDDVYNEQFF.

The genes are TRBV30 and TRBJ2-2; a weak D match, TRBD2 (6 bases). V shed 2 bases and J shed 3 bases, with 7 bases lying between them. The length of the CDR3 is 13 residues. Looked up from germline, CDR1 is GTSNPN and CDR2 is SVGIG (reference sequence). The CDR3 spells CAWSWGDTGELFF. DNA for the CDR3: TGTGCCTGGAGTTGGGGGGACACCGGGGAGCTGTTTTTT.

This chain links TRBV5-4 with TRBJ1-4; D not certain. From germline, CDR1 is SGHNT and CDR2 YYREEE (reference sequence). This CDR3 has 13 residues. V was trimmed by 5 bases and J by 8 bases, leaving 13 bases between them. The CDR3 sequence: CASSSPEGEKLFF. DNA for the CDR3: TGTGCCAGCAGTTCTCCCGAAGGGGAAAAACTGTTTTTT. Complete variable domain (other parts from reference TRBV5-4 and TRBJ1-4): ETGVTQSPTHLIKTRGQQVTLRCSSQSGHNTVSWYQQALGQGPQFIFQYYREEENGRGNFPPRFSGLQFPNYSSELNVNALELDDSALYLCASSSPEGEKLFFGSGTQLSVL.

The chain is built from TRBV24-1 and TRBJ2-1, with D maybe TRBD2 (6 bases). The V end lost 4 bases, the J end lost 8 bases, and 11 bases lay between the germline ends. The germline CDR1 and CDR2 sequences are KGHDR and SFDVKD. The CDR3 contains 13 residues. Written as DNA, the CDR3 is TGTGCCACCAGTGAGGCGGGAAGGGATGAGCAGTTCTTC. Protein: CATSEAGRDEQFF.

The rearrangement joins TRBV4-3 to TRBJ1-3, with a tentative D call TRBD1 (6 bases). Germline V gene lookup returns CDR1 LGHNA and CDR2 YSLEER. Trimming removed 4 bases at V and 0 bases at J, with 10 bases between. The CDR3 extends over 15 amino acids. The CDR3 DNA is TGCGCCAGCAGCCCCACGGGGGCCTCTGGAAACACCATATATTTT. Amino acids: CASSPTGASGNTIYF.

A word on this clone: Within the sample, other DNA sequences also encode this same CDR3. The J gene is TRBJ2-7, the V gene TRBV30, with 10 bases matching TRBD1. With V trimmed by 2 bases and J by 2 bases, 3 bases remained unmatched. Per the germline V gene, CDR1 is GTSNPN and CDR2 is SVGIG (reference sequence). CDR3 length equals 14 residues. The CDR3 here is CAWSTGQGAYEQYF. In nucleotides, the CDR3 is TGTGCCTGGAGTACCGGACAGGGGGCCTACGAGCAGTACTTC.

V and J are TRBV30 and TRBJ2-7; D is possibly TRBD1 (6 bases). The CDR3 consists of 12 residues. The ends were cut back, 4 bases at V and 3 bases at J, with 10 bases in the middle. Germline loops: CDR1 GTSNPN, CDR2 SVGIG (reference sequence). The CDR3 coding sequence is TGTGCCTGGAAAGACAGGCTCTACGAGCAGTACTTC. This sequence encodes CAWKDRLYEQYF.

The rearrangement joins TRBV7-2 to TRBJ2-1; no clear D gene. Trimming pared 5 bases from V and 6 bases from J, leaving 11 bases between. The CDR3 is 13 residues long. CDR1 and CDR2 from the germline V gene are SGHTA and FQGNSA. Here the CDR3 reads CASSAARANEQFF. The CDR3 region has the DNA TGTGCCAGCAGCGCGGCAAGAGCCAATGAGCAGTTCTTC.

The chain combines TRBV19 with TRBJ2-3; D is perhaps TRBD2 (5 bases). Trimming stripped 6 bases from V and 6 bases from J, with 16 bases between. The CDR3 sequence is 14 residues long. Germline V gene sequence: CDR1 LNHDA, CDR2 SQIVND (reference sequence). As DNA, the CDR3 is TGTGCCAGTAGCAGCTCCGGAGGTGGGGATACGCAGTATTTT. Translating it yields CASSSSGGGDTQYF.

The chain is built from TRBV7-3 and TRBJ2-5, with D uncertain. Germline V gene lookup returns CDR1 SGHTA and CDR2 FQGTGA. The CDR3 has 12 residues. V shed 5 bases and J shed 4 bases, with 8 bases lying between them. In DNA form, the CDR3 reads TGTGCCAGCAGCCCAGCTGGAGAGACCCAGTACTTC. Translation gives CASSPAGETQYF. Based on the CDR3 plus reference TRBV7-3 and TRBJ2-5, the full variable domain is GAGVSQTPSNKVTEKGKYVELRCDPISGHTALYWYRQSLGQGPEFLIYFQGTGAADDSGLPNDRFFAVRPEGSVSTLKIQRTERGDSAVYLCASSPAGETQYFGPGTRLLVL.

V and J are TRBV7-9 and TRBJ2-7; the D gene is possibly TRBD2 (6 bases). Trimming took off 3 bases at V and 3 bases at J, with 12 bases between the two ends. The CDR3 has 14 residues. Germline V gene lookup returns CDR1 SEHNR and CDR2 FQNEAQ (reference sequence). The CDR3 loop reads CASSLTGAHYEQYF. The DNA of the CDR3 is TGTGCCAGCAGCTTGACGGGAGCGCACTACGAGCAGTACTTC.

V is TRBV19 and J is TRBJ1-5; D may be TRBD1 (5 bases). Trimming removed 6 bases from V and 7 bases from J, with 13 bases in between. This CDR3 spans 13 amino acids. The germline CDR1 and CDR2 sequences are LNHDA and SQIVND (reference sequence). CDR3 bases: TGTGCCAGTAGCCAACAGGTACAACAGCCCCAGCATTTT. Translated, it gives CASSQQVQQPQHF.

This rearrangement joins TRBV13 to TRBJ2-1, with 7 positions matching TRBD1. The germline CDR1 and CDR2 sequences are PRHDT and FYEKMQ (reference sequence). J lost 5 bases, V lost 5 bases, and 12 bases had no gene match. The CDR3 contains 16 residues. Here the CDR3 reads CASSHAGGKINNEQFF. The CDR3, as DNA: TGTGCCAGCAGCCATGCAGGGGGTAAAATAAACAATGAGCAGTTCTTC.

The J gene is TRBJ2-1, the V gene TRBV7-2, with D unclear. This CDR3 spans 13 amino acids. CDR1 is SGHTA and CDR2 is FQGNSA in the germline V gene. With 4 bases removed from V and 8 bases from J, the gap between germline ends came to 12 bases. Here the CDR3 DNA reads TGTGCCAGCAGCTCCCGGGCCCAGGATGAGCAGTTCTTC. The encoded protein is CASSSRAQDEQFF.

This chain joins TRBV30 and TRBJ2-7; 7 bases fit TRBD2. The CDR3 length is 13 residues. J was trimmed by 11 bases and V by 0 bases; bases with no gene match: 10. Germline lookup yields CDR1 GTSNPN and CDR2 SVGIG (reference sequence). CDR3 residues: CAWSVGTKNREYF. CDR3 nucleotide sequence: TGTGCCTGGAGTGTAGGGACTAAGAATCGGGAGTACTTC.

The chain carries TRBV7-8 and TRBJ1-2, with TRBD1 matching 8 bases. CDR1 is SGHVS and CDR2 is FQNEAQ in the germline V gene. The CDR3 runs 13 residues. V was clipped by 5 bases and J by 5 bases; unmatched bases: 4. CDR3 nucleotide sequence: TGTGCCAGCAGCATCCAGGGGGCGTATGGCTACACCTTC. The encoded protein is CASSIQGAYGYTF.

This chain joins TRBV19 and TRBJ2-7, with a weak D call TRBD2 (5 bases). CDR1 is LNHDA and CDR2 is SQIVND in the germline V gene (reference sequence). The V gene lost 8 bases and the J gene lost 2 bases, with 10 bases spanning the gap. There are 12 residues in the CDR3. CDR3 region: CASRGRTYEQYF. The CDR3 DNA follows: TGTGCCAGTCGGGGAAGGACCTACGAGCAGTACTTC. Full variable domain (outside the CDR3, taken from reference TRBV19 and TRBJ2-7): DGGITQSPKYLFRKEGQNVTLSCEQNLNHDAMYWYRQDPGQGLRLIYYSQIVNDFQKGDIAEGYSVSREKKESFPLTVTSAQKNPTAFYLCASRGRTYEQYFGPGTRLTVT.

The chain joins TRBV19 to TRBJ1-5; weak D call: TRBD1 (6 bases). Germline V gene lookup returns CDR1 LNHDA and CDR2 SQIVND (reference sequence). The CDR3 length is 20 residues. V shed 1 base and J shed 6 bases, with 28 bases lying between them. CDR3 loop: CASSIVSPTGFSGVGQPQHF. The CDR3 coding sequence is TGTGCCAGTAGTATAGTCTCGCCAACAGGGTTTTCGGGTGTGGGTCAGCCCCAGCATTTT.